This entry describes one T cell receptor beta chain. This clonotype has a handful of counts. The antigen this receptor binds is unknown. Nothing much larger sits one base from this clone, and base qualities are not available. The data were obtained in a study of T-cell reconstitution after alpha-beta-depleted transplantation in children (dated by TCRdb to the mid-2010s). For the wider study: Using TCR repertoire profiling, the study followed T-cell immune reconstitution in a quantitative way in children after TCRalphabeta/CD19-depleted allogeneic hematopoietic cell transplantation.

The library was prepared using PCR. TCRdb records Illumina HiSeq 2500 as the sequencer. To normalize quantification of the TCRbeta repertoire, the TCR libraries were built with molecular barcoding that relied on unique molecular identifiers. TCRdb reanalyzed the raw reads on its own, using fastp at Q25 for trimming and MiXCR for clone calling, and kept in-frame beta chains. Each entry merges the rows of one CDR3 protein and shows their most common DNA and genes. Here the sample has roughly 420,000 distinct CDR3 sequences; 15% to 20% occur a single time. 25% to 30% of the sample comes from the top ten. Broader findings and caveats from the paper: The apparently early alphabetaT-cell count recovery about two months after transplant was reportedly dependent on only several hundred rapidly expanded clones derived from non-depleted graft cells. Over subsequent months, a decline in hyperexpanded clone frequencies was noted, and after one year, T-cell counts and TCRbeta diversity were mostly ascribed to newly produced T cells. The high TCRbeta diversity at day 60 in some patients was ascribed to recipient T cells and intrathymic progenitors that had survived conditioning.

The label giving this sample's treatment or condition can be read as: allogeneic hematopoietic cell transplantation with graft depleted of TCRalphabeta T cells and CD19 B cells. The transplant recipients were children given TCRalphabeta/CD19-depleted allogeneic hematopoietic cell grafts. CDR3 length: 16 amino acids, cysteine to phenylalanine. CDR3 DNA is the only sequence kept; it has 48 bases, read in frame from the first base. The CDR1 and CDR2 encoded by the germline V gene are KGHDR and SFDVKD. Here V drops 3 bases and J drops 7 bases, and the junction holds 3 bases not matched to any gene. This sample comprised PBMCs, mostly from graft donor cells, obtained 360 days after TCRalphabeta/CD19-depleted stem cell transplant. This sequence was found in a boy under three years old who had a stem cell transplant for Wiskott-Aldrich syndrome, so the T cells may come from the graft donor. The rearranged chain carries TRBV24-1 and TRBJ2-1; 15 bases in between match TRBD2. The DNA is as follows: TGTGCCACCAGTGATCGGACTAGCGGGAGGGGTAATGAGCAGTTCTTC. The encoded protein is CATSDRTSGRGNEQFF.